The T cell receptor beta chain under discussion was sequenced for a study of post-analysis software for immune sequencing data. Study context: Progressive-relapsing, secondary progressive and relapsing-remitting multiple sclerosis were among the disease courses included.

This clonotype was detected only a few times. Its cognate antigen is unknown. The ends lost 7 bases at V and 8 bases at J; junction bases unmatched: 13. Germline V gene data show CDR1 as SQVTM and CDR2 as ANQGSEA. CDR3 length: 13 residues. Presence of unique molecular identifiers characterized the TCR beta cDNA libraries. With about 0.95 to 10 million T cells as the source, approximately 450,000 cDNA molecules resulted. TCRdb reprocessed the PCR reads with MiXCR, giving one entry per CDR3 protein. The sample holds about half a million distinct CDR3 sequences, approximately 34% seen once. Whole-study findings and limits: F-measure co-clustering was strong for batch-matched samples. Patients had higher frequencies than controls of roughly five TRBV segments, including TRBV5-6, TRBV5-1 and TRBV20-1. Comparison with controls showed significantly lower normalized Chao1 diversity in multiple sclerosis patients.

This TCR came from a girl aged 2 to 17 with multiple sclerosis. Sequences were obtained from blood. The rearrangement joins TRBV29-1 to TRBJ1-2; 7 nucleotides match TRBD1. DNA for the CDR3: TGCAGCGCCCCAGTTTGGGACAGTTGGGGCTACACCTTC. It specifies CSAPVWDSWGYTF.